What follows are 11 T cell receptor beta chains derived from one specimen sequenced in a study of CD8 T cells in ankylosing spondylitis. Study outcomes and limitations: A TCR beta motif made of 7 to 9 highly homologous variants seemed typical of ankylosing spondylitis blood.

Antigens for these TCRs are unknown. MiXCR, applied by TCRdb to the 5' RACE reads, yields one record per CDR3 protein. The table lists hundreds of thousands of distinct CDR3 sequences, roughly 12% of them singletons, with around 0.51% in the top ten. Material: blood, either unsorted or a sorted T cell fraction (not recorded which). These receptors originate from a male donor with ankylosing spondylitis.

This clonotype was seen at least ten times. This chain links TRBV29-1 with TRBJ1-2; TRBD1 matches at 10 bases. In germline, CDR1 is SQVTM, CDR2 ANQGSEA. V lost 7 bases to trimming and J lost 8 bases; unmatched junction nucleotides: 13. The CDR3 runs 14 residues. CDR3 amino acids: CSAGVGQGVIGYTF. CDR3 in DNA: TGCAGCGCGGGGGTCGGACAGGGGGTTATCGGCTACACCTTC.

This chain uses TRBV2 with TRBJ2-3, with D tentatively TRBD1 (6 bases). The ends were cut back, 0 bases at V and 10 bases at J, with 8 bases in the middle. CDR1 and CDR2 (germline): SNHLY, FYNNEI. This CDR3 region has 12 residues. In DNA, the CDR3 is TGTGCCAGCAGTGAAGCAAGGGGGTCGCAGTATTTT. Protein: CASSEARGSQYF.

The chain recombines TRBV28 with TRBJ2-1, with D uncertain. The length of the CDR3 is 14 residues. CDR1 is MDHEN and CDR2 is SYDVKM in the germline V gene. Trimming cost V 5 bases and J 1 base, with 9 bases left between them. CDR3 in DNA: TGTGCCAGCAGTATGGCGGAGTCCTACAATGAGCAGTTCTTC. This encodes CASSMAESYNEQFF.

This clonotype was counted a few times. This chain uses TRBV7-2 with TRBJ2-7; 9 bases agree with TRBD1. CDR1 SGHTA and CDR2 FQGNSA come from the germline V gene. The CDR3 covers 16 residues. Trimming cost V 7 bases and J 1 base; bases outside gene matches: 11. DNA of the CDR3: TGTGCCAGCACCGACCCCGGGACAGGGCGATCCTACGAGCAGTACTTC. This translates into CASTDPGTGRSYEQYF.

The chain joins TRBV5-1 to TRBJ1-2, with D possibly matching TRBD1 (5 bases). Germline V lookup: CDR1 SGHRS, CDR2 YFSETQ. Trimming pared 4 bases from V and 4 bases from J, leaving 17 bases between. The CDR3 runs 15 residues. The CDR3 loop reads CASSNRPDSSYGYTF. The CDR3 DNA follows: TGCGCCAGCAGCAACCGACCCGACAGTTCCTATGGCTACACCTTC.

This clonotype turned up a few times. This rearrangement joins TRBV27 to TRBJ2-7; D possibly corresponds to TRBD2 (5 bases). V lost 4 bases to trimming and J lost 9 bases, with 19 bases between them. From germline, CDR1 is MNHEY and CDR2 SMNVEV (reference sequence). The CDR3 covers 14 residues. DNA for the CDR3: TGTGCCAGCAGTTCCACCGAGGGTCTGGGCGTGCAGTACTTC. It specifies CASSSTEGLGVQYF.

This chain joins TRBV4-2 and TRBJ2-7, with 11 bases aligning to TRBD2. The CDR3 runs to 16 residues. Trimming at V came to 3 bases and at J to 6 bases, leaving 10 bases not matched to a gene. The germline V gene has CDR1 LGHNA and CDR2 YNFKEQ. CDR3 bases: TGTGCCAGCAGCCAGGATATCAGGCTAGCGGGAGGCGAGCAGTACTTC. Encoded protein: CASSQDIRLAGGEQYF.

The chain combines TRBV7-2 with TRBJ2-7, with 7 nucleotides matching TRBD2. The length of the CDR3 is 15 residues. Germline trimming cut 0 bases from V and 3 bases from J; bases unmatched to any gene: 5. Germline lookup yields CDR1 SGHTA and CDR2 FQGNSA. The CDR3 DNA sequence: TGTGCCAGCAGCTTAGCGGCGGGAGTGAACTACGAGCAGTACTTC. It encodes CASSLAAGVNYEQYF. Drawing the rest from reference TRBV7-2 and TRBJ2-7, the complete variable domain is GAGVSQSPSNKVTEKGKDVELRCDPISGHTALYWYRQSLGQGLEFLIYFQGNSAPDKSGLPSDRFSAERTGGSVSTLTIQRTQQEDSAVYLCASSLAAGVNYEQYFGPGTRLTVT.

On this clonotype itself: Given the absence of the conserved phenylalanine or tryptophan at the CDR3 end, a read error is likely. The rearrangement joins TRBV20-1 to TRBJ1-1; no clear D gene. Per the germline V gene, CDR1 is DFQATT and CDR2 is SNEGSKA (reference sequence). The V end was cut by 1 base, the J end by 11 bases, with 17 bases between. This CDR3 has 13 residues. CDR3 sequence reads: CSARAWDLHVAFL. Here the CDR3 DNA reads TGCAGTGCTAGAGCGTGGGATCTACATGTTGCTTTCTTG.

This clonotype was seen at least ten times. This chain connects TRBV29-1 to TRBJ2-3; 8 bases agree with TRBD1. J was trimmed by 3 bases and V by 6 bases; bases with no gene match: 2. Germline CDR1 SQVTM, CDR2 ANQGSEA. The CDR3 sequence is 12 residues long. As DNA, the CDR3 is TGCAGCGTGGACAGGGAAACAGATACGCAGTATTTT. The encoded protein is CSVDRETDTQYF.

This clonotype appeared many times. The chain links TRBV4-3 to TRBJ2-1; the match to TRBD2 covers 9 bases. The CDR3 contains 16 residues. Germline lookup yields CDR1 LGHNA and CDR2 YSLEER. The junction had 6 bases not matched to a gene; V was cut back by 2 bases and J by 4 bases. The CDR3 reads CASSQSTAGGYNEQFF. Here the CDR3 DNA reads TGCGCCAGCAGCCAAAGTACAGCGGGGGGTTACAATGAGCAGTTCTTC.